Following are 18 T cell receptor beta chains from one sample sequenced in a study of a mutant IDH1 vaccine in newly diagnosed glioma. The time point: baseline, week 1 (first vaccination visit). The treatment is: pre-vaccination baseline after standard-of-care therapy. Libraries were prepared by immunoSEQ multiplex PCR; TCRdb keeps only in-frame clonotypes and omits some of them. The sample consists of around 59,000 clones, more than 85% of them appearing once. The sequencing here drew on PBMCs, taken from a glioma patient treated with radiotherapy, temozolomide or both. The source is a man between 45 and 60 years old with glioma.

The CDR3 DNA sequence: TGTGCCACCAGCAGACACCAGGGGGCGAATCAGCCCCAGCATTTT. It encodes CATSRHQGANQPQHF. The chain employs TRBV15 and TRBJ1-5; 8 bases match TRBD1. Germline lookup yields CDR1 LNHNV and CDR2 YYDKDF (reference sequence). V shed 2 bases and J 4 bases; nucleotides not matched to a gene: 4. The CDR3 consists of 15 residues.

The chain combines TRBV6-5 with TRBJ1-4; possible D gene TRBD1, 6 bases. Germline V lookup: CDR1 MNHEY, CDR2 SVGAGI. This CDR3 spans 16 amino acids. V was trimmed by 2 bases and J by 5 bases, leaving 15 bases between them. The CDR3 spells CASSYLTGTRNEKLFF. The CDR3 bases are TGTGCCAGCAGTTACCTGACCGGGACAAGGAATGAAAAACTGTTTTTT.

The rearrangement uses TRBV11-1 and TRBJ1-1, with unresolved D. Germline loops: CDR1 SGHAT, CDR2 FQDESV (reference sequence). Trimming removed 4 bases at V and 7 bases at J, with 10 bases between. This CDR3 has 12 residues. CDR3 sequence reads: CASSSSPGEAFF. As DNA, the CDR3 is TGTGCCAGCAGCTCTAGTCCAGGTGAAGCTTTCTTT.

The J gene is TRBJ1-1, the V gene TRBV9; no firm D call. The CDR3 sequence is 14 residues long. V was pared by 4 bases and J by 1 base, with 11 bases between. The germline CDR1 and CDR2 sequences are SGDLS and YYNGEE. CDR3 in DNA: TGTGCCAGCAGCCCAAGCGGAGGGAACACTGAAGCTTTCTTT. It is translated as CASSPSGGNTEAFF.

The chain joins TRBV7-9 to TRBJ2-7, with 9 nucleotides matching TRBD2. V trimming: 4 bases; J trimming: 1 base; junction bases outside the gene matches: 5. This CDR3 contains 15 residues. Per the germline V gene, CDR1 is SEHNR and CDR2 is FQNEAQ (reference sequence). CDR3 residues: CASSSGTSPSYEQYF. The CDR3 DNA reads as TGTGCCAGCAGCTCCGGGACTAGCCCTTCCTACGAGCAGTACTTC.

The chain's CDR3 is CASSPLTPLSEYTGELFF. The CDR3 DNA sequence: TGTGCCAGCTCACCACTGACTCCCCTTAGCGAGTACACCGGGGAGCTGTTTTTT. This sequence joins TRBV18 and TRBJ2-2; tentatively, D is TRBD2 (5 bases). The CDR3 contains 18 residues. Germline lookup yields CDR1 KGHSH and CDR2 LQKENI. Trimming left V 1 base short and J 3 bases short, with 18 bases between.

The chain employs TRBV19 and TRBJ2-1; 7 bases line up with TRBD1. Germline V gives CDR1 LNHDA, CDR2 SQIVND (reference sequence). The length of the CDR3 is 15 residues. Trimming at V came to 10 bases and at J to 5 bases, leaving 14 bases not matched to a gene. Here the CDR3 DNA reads TGTGCCACTGCGACAGGGTACAGCGGAAACAATGAGCAGTTCTTC. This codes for CATATGYSGNNEQFF.

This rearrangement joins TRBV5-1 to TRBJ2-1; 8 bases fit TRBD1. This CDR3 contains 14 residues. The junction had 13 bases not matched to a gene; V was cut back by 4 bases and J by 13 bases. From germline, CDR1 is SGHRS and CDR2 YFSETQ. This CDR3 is CASSPESRGQVQFF. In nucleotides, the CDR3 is TGCGCCAGCAGCCCCGAGTCCAGGGGGCAGGTTCAGTTCTTC.

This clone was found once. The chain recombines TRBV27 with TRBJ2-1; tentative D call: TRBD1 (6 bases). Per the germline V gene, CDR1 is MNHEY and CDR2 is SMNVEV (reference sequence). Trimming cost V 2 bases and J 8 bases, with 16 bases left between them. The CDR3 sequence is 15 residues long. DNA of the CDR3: TGTGCCAGCAGTTTAGGACAGAGCCCCCGACATGAGCAGTTCTTC. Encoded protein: CASSLGQSPRHEQFF.

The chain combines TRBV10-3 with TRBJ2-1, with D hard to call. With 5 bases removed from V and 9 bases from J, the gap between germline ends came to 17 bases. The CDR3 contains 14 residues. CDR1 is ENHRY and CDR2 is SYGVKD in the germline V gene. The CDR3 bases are TGTGCCATCAGTCGACCAGCTCTCGGCGGTGAGCAGTTCTTC. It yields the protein CAISRPALGGEQFF.

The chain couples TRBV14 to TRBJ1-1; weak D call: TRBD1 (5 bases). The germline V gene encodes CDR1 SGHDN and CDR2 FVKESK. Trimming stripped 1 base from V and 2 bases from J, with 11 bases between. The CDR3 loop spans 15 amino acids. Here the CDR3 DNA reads TGTGCCAGCAGCCAAGCCCAGGGAGGAAACACTGAAGCTTTCTTT. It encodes CASSQAQGGNTEAFF.

The CDR3 sequence: CASSSGTGGNEQFF. The DNA for the CDR3 is TGTGCCAGCAGTTCCGGCACAGGGGGCAATGAGCAGTTCTTC. The chain recombines TRBV27 with TRBJ2-1, with TRBD1 matching over 8 bases. V shed 4 bases and J 6 bases; nucleotides not matched to a gene: 5. The CDR3 length is 14 residues. The germline V gene has CDR1 MNHEY and CDR2 SMNVEV (reference sequence).

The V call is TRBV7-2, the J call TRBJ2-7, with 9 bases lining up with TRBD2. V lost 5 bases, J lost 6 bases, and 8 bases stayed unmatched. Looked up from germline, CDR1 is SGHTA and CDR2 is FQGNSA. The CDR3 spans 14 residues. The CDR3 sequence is CASSPGGGGAEQYF. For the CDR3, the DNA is TGTGCCAGCAGCCCCGGCGGCGGGGGGGCCGAGCAGTACTTC. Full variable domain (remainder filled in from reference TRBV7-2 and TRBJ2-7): GAGVSQSPSNKVTEKGKDVELRCDPISGHTALYWYRQSLGQGLEFLIYFQGNSAPDKSGLPSDRFSAERTGGSVSTLTIQRTQQEDSAVYLCASSPGGGGAEQYFGPGTRLTVT.

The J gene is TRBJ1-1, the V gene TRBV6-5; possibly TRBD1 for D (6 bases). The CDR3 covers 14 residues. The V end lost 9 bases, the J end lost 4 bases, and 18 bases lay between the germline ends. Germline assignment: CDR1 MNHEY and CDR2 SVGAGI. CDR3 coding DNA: TGTGCCAGTCGCCGAGATACAGGGCCCACTGAAGCTTTCTTT. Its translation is CASRRDTGPTEAFF.

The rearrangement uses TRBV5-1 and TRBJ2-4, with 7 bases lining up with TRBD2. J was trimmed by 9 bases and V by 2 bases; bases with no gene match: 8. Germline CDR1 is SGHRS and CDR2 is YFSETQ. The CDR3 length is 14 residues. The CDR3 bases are TGCGCCAGCAGCTTAGAGGACGGGGGGAGCATTCAGTACTTC. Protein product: CASSLEDGGSIQYF.

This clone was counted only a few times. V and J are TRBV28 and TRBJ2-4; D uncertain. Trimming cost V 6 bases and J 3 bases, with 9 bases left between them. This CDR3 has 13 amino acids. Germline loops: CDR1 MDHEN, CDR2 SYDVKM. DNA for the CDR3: TGTGCCAGCAGGGGGATGGGCAAAAACATTCAGTACTTC. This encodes CASRGMGKNIQYF.

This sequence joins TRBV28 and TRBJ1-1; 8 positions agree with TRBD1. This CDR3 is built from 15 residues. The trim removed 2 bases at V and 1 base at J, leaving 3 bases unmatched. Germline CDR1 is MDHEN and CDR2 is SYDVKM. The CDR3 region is CASSLVGTGNTEAFF. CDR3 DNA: TGTGCCAGCAGTTTAGTGGGGACAGGGAACACTGAAGCTTTCTTT.

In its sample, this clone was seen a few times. The CDR3 DNA reads TGTGCCAGCAGCTTAGGGCCCGGGGGCACCATATATTTT. It codes for CASSLGPGGTIYF. This chain links TRBV7-3 with TRBJ1-3; a possible D gene is TRBD1 (5 bases). The germline V gene encodes CDR1 SGHTA and CDR2 FQGTGA. V was clipped by 2 bases and J by 9 bases, with 11 bases between them. This CDR3 is 13 amino acids long.